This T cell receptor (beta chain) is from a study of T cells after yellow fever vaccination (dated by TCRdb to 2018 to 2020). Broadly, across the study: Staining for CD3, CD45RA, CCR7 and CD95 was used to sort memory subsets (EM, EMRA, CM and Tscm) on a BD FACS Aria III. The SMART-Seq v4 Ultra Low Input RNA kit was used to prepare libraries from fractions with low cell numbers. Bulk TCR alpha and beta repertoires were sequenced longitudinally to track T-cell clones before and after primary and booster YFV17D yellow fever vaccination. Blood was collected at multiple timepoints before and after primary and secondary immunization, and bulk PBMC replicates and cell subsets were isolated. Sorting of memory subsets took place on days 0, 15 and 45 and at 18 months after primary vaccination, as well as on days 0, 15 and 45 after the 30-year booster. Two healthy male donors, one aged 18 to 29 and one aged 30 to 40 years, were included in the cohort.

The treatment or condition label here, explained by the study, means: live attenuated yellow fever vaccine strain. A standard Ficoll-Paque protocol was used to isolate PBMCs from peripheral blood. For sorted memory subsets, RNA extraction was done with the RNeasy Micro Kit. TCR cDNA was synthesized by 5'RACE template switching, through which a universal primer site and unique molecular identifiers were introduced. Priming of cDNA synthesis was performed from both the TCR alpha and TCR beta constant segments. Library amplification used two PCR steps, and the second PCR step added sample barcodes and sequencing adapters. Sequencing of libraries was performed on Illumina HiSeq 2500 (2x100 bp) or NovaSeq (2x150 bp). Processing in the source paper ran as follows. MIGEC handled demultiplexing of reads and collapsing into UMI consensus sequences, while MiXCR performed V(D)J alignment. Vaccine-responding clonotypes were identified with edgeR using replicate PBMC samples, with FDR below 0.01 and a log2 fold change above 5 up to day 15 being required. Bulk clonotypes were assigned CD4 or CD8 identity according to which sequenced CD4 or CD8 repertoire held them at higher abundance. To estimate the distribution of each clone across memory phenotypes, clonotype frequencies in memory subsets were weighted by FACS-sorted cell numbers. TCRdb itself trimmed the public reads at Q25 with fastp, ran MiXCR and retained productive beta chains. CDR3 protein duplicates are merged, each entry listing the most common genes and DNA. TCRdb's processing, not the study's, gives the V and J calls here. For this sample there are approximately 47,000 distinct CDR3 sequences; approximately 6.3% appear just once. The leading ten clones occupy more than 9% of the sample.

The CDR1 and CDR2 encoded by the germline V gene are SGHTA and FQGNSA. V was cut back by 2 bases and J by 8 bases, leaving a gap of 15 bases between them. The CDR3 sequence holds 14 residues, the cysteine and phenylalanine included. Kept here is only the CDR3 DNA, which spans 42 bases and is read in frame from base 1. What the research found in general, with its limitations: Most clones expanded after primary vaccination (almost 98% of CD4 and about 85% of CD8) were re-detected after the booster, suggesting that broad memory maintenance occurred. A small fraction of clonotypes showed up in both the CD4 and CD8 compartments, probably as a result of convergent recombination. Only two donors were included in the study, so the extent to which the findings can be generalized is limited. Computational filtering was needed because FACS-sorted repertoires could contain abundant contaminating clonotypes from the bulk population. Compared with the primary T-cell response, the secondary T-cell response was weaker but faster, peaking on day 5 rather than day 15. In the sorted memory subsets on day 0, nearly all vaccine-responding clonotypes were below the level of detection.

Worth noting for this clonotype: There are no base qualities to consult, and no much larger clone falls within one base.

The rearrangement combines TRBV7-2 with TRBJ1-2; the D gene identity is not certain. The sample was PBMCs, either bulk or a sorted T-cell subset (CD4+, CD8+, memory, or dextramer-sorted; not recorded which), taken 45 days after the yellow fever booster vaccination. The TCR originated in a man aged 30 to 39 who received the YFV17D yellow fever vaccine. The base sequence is TGTGCCAGCAGCTTATACAGAGACTACGGGGGCTACACCTTC. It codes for CASSLYRDYGGYTF. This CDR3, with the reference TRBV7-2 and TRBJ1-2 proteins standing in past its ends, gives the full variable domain GAGVSQSPSNKVTEKGKDVELRCDPISGHTALYWYRQSLGQGLEFLIYFQGNSAPDKSGLPSDRFSAERTGGSVSTLTIQRTQQEDSAVYLCASSLYRDYGGYTFGSGTRLTVV.